The source of this T cell receptor beta chain is a study of shared clonotypes between healthy human individuals. The overall study: Per donor, CD8 memory used one plate, CD8 naive used two, CD4 memory used three and CD4 naive used three. Findings and limits, study-wide: With several donors compared, around 5% of naive CD4 clonotypes were shared. Among donors, the sharing of clonotypes was expected to be influenced by sequencing depth.

Measured with immunoSEQ multiplex PCR; TCRdb has only the in-frame clones, and not every one. The sample contains 2 million to 2.5 million clones, over 90% of which appear only once. The V gene's germline CDR1 is SGHRS and CDR2 YFSETQ. V was shortened by 4 bases and J by 1 base, with 11 bases between the two germline ends. CDR3 size: 15 residues. Comments on this clone: The antigen is not known.

The rearrangement uses TRBV5-1 and TRBJ2-2; possibly TRBD2 for D (6 bases). The material sequenced was naive CD4+ T cells from PBMCs. Subset of the sample: CD45RA+ positively selected. The receptor was derived from a man younger than 30 in good health. Some clones in this sample may be carry-over from other donors' samples. CDR3 sequence reads: CASSPVAENTGELFF. CDR3 nucleotides: TGCGCCAGCAGCCCCGTAGCGGAGAACACCGGGGAGCTGTTTTTT.